A selection of T cell receptor beta chains follows, all from one sample in a study of shared clonotypes between healthy human individuals. Assay: immunoSEQ multiplex PCR; the TCRdb copy retains only in-frame clones and omits some. Of fewer than 400,000 clones listed, roughly 70% are singletons. The sample consisted of memory CD4+ T cells sorted from blood. These TCRs come from a man aged 30 to 45 in good health. The CDR3 runs from the conserved cysteine through the conserved F or W. D genes are given only for firm matches. Clone sizes are given selectively: once, few, many, or a class where the clone is expanded.

>.|TRBJ2-1|TRBV7-9|TRBD2
CASSFRTRGFNEQFF
TGTGCCAGCAGCTTCAGGACTAGAGGCTTCAATGAGCAGTTCTTC
>.|TRBJ2-7|TRBV10-3|.
CAISGQRAGSYEQYF
TGTGCCATCAGTGGACAAAGGGCTGGCTCCTACGAGCAGTACTTC
>.|TRBJ2-7|TRBV5-5|TRBD1
CASSWGQGLGEQYF
TGTGCCAGCAGCTGGGGACAGGGTTTGGGGGAGCAGTACTTC
>.|TRBJ2-7|TRBV7-8|.
CASSFSGNEQYF
TGTGCCAGCAGCTTTTCCGGGAACGAGCAGTACTTC
>few|TRBJ1-1|TRBV2|.
CASSEKSGSTEAFF
TGTGCCAGCAGTGAAAAAAGCGGGTCCACTGAAGCTTTCTTT
>few|TRBJ2-1|TRBV5-1|.
CASSLGQADEQFF
TGCGCCAGCAGCTTGGGACAGGCCGATGAGCAGTTCTTC
>.|TRBJ2-1|TRBV7-2|TRBD1
CASTPPGQGGNEQFF
TGTGCCAGCACCCCACCGGGACAGGGGGGCAATGAGCAGTTCTTC
>.|TRBJ2-7|TRBV5-1|.
CASSFQGSYEQYF
TGCGCCAGCAGCTTCCAGGGATCCTACGAGCAGTACTTC
>.|TRBJ2-7|TRBV11-2|TRBD2
CASSSRLAGGYEQYF
TGTGCCAGCAGCTCAAGACTAGCGGGCGGATACGAGCAGTACTTC
>once|TRBJ1-5|TRBV7-2|.
CASSLSTRLGNQPQHF
TGTGCCAGCAGCTTATCAACACGGTTGGGCAATCAGCCCCAGCATTTT
>.|TRBJ1-3|TRBV5-1|.
CASSLAGADGNTIYF
TGCGCCAGCAGCTTGGCCGGGGCAGATGGAAACACCATATATTTT
>.|TRBJ2-7|TRBV5-8|.
CASSFPGTYEQYF
TGTGCCAGCAGCTTTCCGGGAACCTACGAGCAGTACTTC
>.|TRBJ1-5|TRBV5-5|TRBD1
CASSFGAGGEQPQHF
TGTGCCAGCAGCTTCGGTGCAGGGGGCGAGCAGCCCCAGCATTTT
>.|TRBJ2-1|TRBV10-1|.
CASSGRRGLGQFF
TGCGCCAGCAGTGGACGTCGGGGTTTGGGGCAGTTCTTC
>.|TRBJ2-3|TRBV18|.
CASSPPNVGLTQYF
TGTGCCAGCTCACCACCGAACGTTGGCCTGACGCAGTATTTT
>.|TRBJ2-3|TRBV9|TRBD2
CASSARLAGGGSSTDTQYF
TGTGCCAGCAGCGCTAGACTAGCGGGAGGGGGGTCTAGCACAGATACGCAGTATTTT
>.|TRBJ1-5|TRBV6-5|.
CASSYSPREQPQHF
TGTGCCAGCAGTTACTCCCCCAGGGAACAGCCCCAGCATTTT
>.|TRBJ2-7|TRBV28|.
CASSFLTTITGTPSYEQYF
TGTGCCAGCAGTTTCCTCACAACAATTACCGGGACCCCTTCCTACGAGCAGTACTTC